Each of the 25 T cell receptor beta chains below was sequenced from the same sample in a study of control samples from healthy donors and cancer patients. Assay: immunoSEQ multiplex PCR; the TCRdb copy retains only in-frame clones and omits some. Here the sample spans 40,000 to 55,000 clones, 70% to 75% being singletons. The material sequenced was formalin-fixed, paraffin-embedded tissue. Source of these receptors: a male donor with melanoma.

This clone was picked up a small number of times. The chain uses TRBV6-4 and TRBJ2-7; 8 bases agree with TRBD2. With V trimmed by 3 bases and J by 2 bases, 12 bases remained unmatched. This CDR3 region has 17 residues. Germline values: CDR1 MRHNA, CDR2 SNTAGT. CDR3 sequence reads: CASSDLAGAPLTYEQYF. The DNA of the CDR3 is TGTGCCAGCAGTGATCTAGCGGGTGCCCCACTAACCTACGAGCAGTACTTC.

On this clone: Sequence at one end of the junction differs from germline and may be a read error. The gene calls are TRBV7-7 and TRBJ2-7; TRBD1 aligns across 8 bases. The CDR3 consists of 14 residues. CDR1 is SSHAT, CDR2 FNYEAQ, per germline (reference sequence). The CDR3, as DNA: TGTGCTAGCAGCTCGAACAGGGGGTCCGACGAGCAGTACTTC. It translates to CASSSNRGSDEQYF.

About this clone itself: With a much larger clone just one base away, this may be a read error. The same CDR3 also results from other DNA sequences found in this sample. The rearrangement uses TRBV2 and TRBJ2-5; the match to TRBD1 covers 10 bases. This CDR3 is 18 amino acids long. CDR1 and CDR2 from the germline V gene are SNHLY and FYNNEI. With 5 bases clipped from V and 2 bases from J, the junction kept 14 bases outside the gene matches. The CDR3 protein is CASSLDRGQFEYQETQYF. The CDR3 nucleotides read TGTGCCAGCAGTCTCGACAGGGGGCAGTTCGAGTATCAAGAGACCCAGTACTTC.

This clone is deemed medium-sized (0.01 to 0.1%). V usage is TRBV30 and J usage is TRBJ2-7, with a tentative D call TRBD1 (6 bases). The germline V and J ends were trimmed by 2 bases and 3 bases, with 11 bases remaining between them. The CDR3 consists of 13 residues. Germline V lookup: CDR1 GTSNPN, CDR2 SVGIG (reference sequence). The CDR3 reads CAWSHRVGYEQYF. The CDR3 DNA sequence: TGTGCCTGGAGTCACAGGGTGGGCTACGAGCAGTACTTC.

The chain uses TRBV5-4 and TRBJ1-1, with 7 bases identical to TRBD1. The germline CDR1 and CDR2 sequences are SGHNT and YYREEE (reference sequence). The CDR3 totals 13 residues. V gave up 3 bases and J gave up 2 bases; unmatched junction bases: 1. CDR3: CASSYRGNTEAFF. DNA of the CDR3: TGTGCCAGCAGCTACAGGGGAAACACTGAAGCTTTCTTT. Looking up the rest from reference TRBV5-4 and TRBJ1-1 gives the full variable domain: ETGVTQSPTHLIKTRGQQVTLRCSSQSGHNTVSWYQQALGQGPQFIFQYYREEENGRGNFPPRFSGLQFPNYSSELNVNALELDDSALYLCASSYRGNTEAFFGQGTRLTVV.

The rearrangement uses TRBV6-5 and TRBJ1-5; 8 nucleotides align to TRBD1. Germline-derived CDR1 and CDR2 are MNHEY and SVGAGI. The CDR3 is 15 residues long. The trim removed 5 bases at V and 6 bases at J, leaving 9 bases unmatched. The CDR3 region has the DNA TGTGCCAGCAGTAAGCCGACAGGGGAGATTCAGCCCCAGCATTTT. Translated: CASSKPTGEIQPQHF.

V usage is TRBV19 and J usage is TRBJ2-1; weak D call: TRBD1 (6 bases). Germline-derived CDR1 and CDR2 are LNHDA and SQIVND (reference sequence). The V end lost 0 bases, the J end lost 0 bases, and 18 bases lay between the germline ends. The CDR3 covers 19 residues. In nucleotides, the CDR3 is TGTGCCAGTAGTATAGAAGGGACAAGACTTTTGAGCTCCTACAATGAGCAGTTCTTC. Its protein is CASSIEGTRLLSSYNEQFF.

The rearrangement joins TRBV3-1 (or the pseudogene TRBV3-2) to TRBJ2-7, with 10 bases lining up with TRBD1. Germline CDR1 reads LGHDT; CDR2 reads YNNKEL (reference sequence). V shed 4 bases, J shed 5 bases, and the junction held 14 bases outside the gene matches. This CDR3 spans 17 amino acids. CDR3 amino acids: CASSLLWVGTGANEQYF. As DNA, the CDR3 is TGTGCCAGCAGCCTTCTCTGGGTTGGGACAGGGGCCAACGAGCAGTACTTC.

V and J are TRBV15 and TRBJ2-7, with no clear D. V was clipped by 0 bases and J by 4 bases, with 7 bases between them. The germline V gene has CDR1 LNHNV and CDR2 YYDKDF (reference sequence). This CDR3 has 13 amino acids. The CDR3 loop reads CATSRDHQYEQYF. The CDR3, as DNA: TGTGCCACCAGCAGAGATCATCAGTACGAGCAGTACTTC.

This clone was found many times. CDR3 coding DNA: TGCAGCGTTGAGGTCCAGGGGGAAAAACTGTTTTTT. Encoded protein: CSVEVQGEKLFF. The genes are TRBV29-1 and TRBJ1-4; tentatively, D is TRBD1 (6 bases). CDR3 length: 12 residues. Germline values: CDR1 SQVTM, CDR2 ANQGSEA. V was shortened by 3 bases and J by 8 bases, with 10 bases between the two germline ends.

This clone showed up just a few times. The chain recombines TRBV6-2 or TRBV6-3 with TRBJ1-2, with unresolved D. Trimming pared 0 bases from V and 14 bases from J, leaving 13 bases between. CDR3 size: 12 residues. Germline CDR1 and CDR2: MNHEY and SVGEGT. The CDR3 nucleotides read TGTGCCAGCAGTTACTCGAAAATGGCTGGGACCTTC. Protein sequence: CASSYSKMAGTF.

This clone has just a few counts. The gene calls are TRBV28 and TRBJ2-5, with D tentatively TRBD2 (6 bases). The V end lost 6 bases, the J end lost 7 bases, and 12 bases lay between the germline ends. CDR1 and CDR2 (germline): MDHEN, SYDVKM. This CDR3 spans 12 amino acids. The CDR3 loop is CASRAGKTTQYF. In nucleotides, the CDR3 is TGTGCCAGCAGAGCGGGCAAGACGACCCAGTACTTC.

This rearrangement joins TRBV6-5 to TRBJ2-2; 11 bases are a match to TRBD1. Germline V CDR1 and CDR2: MNHEY, SVGAGI. CDR3 length equals 14 residues. The V segment lost 7 bases and the J segment 8 bases; nucleotides outside the gene matches: 6. CDR3: CASNRDRGLGELFF. The CDR3 nucleotides are TGTGCCAGCAACCGGGACAGGGGGTTGGGGGAGCTGTTTTTT.

This clone turned up a few times. This CDR3 is CASMRDRGRIGNTF. The CDR3, as DNA: TGTGCCAGCATGAGGGACAGGGGGCGGATCGGAAACACCTTC. This chain connects TRBV2 to TRBJ1-2; 12 nucleotides align to TRBD1. This CDR3 comprises 14 residues. Germline V lookup: CDR1 SNHLY, CDR2 FYNNEI. V gave up 7 bases and J gave up 12 bases; unmatched junction bases: 12.

This CDR3 reads CSAGSGNTIYF. CDR3 nucleotide sequence: TGCAGTGCCGGGTCCGGAAACACCATATATTTT. This rearrangement joins TRBV20-1 to TRBJ1-3, with D unresolved. This CDR3 is 11 amino acids long. V was cut by 6 bases and J by 4 bases, with 7 bases left in between. From germline, CDR1 is DFQATT and CDR2 SNEGSKA (reference sequence).

In regard to this clone: One base away lies a much larger clone, so this may be a sequencing read error. The V gene is TRBV7-2, the J gene TRBJ2-7, with a tentative D call TRBD1 (6 bases). The V gene's germline CDR1 is SGHTA and CDR2 FQGNSA. Trimming took 7 bases from V and 6 from J, leaving 19 bases between them. The CDR3 is 14 residues long. CDR3 in DNA: TGTGCCAGCACCCTGGGGCAGGGGACGGGCGAGCAGTACTTC. This sequence encodes CASTLGQGTGEQYF.

The chain joins TRBV9 to TRBJ2-1, with D hard to call. The CDR3 consists of 13 residues. Trimming took off 8 bases at V and 3 bases at J, with 12 bases between the two ends. In germline, CDR1 is SGDLS, CDR2 YYNGEE. In DNA, the CDR3 is TGTGCCAGTGCGGCCGGGTTCTACAATGAGCAGTTCTTC. It translates to CASAAGFYNEQFF.

The chain uses TRBV11-3 and TRBJ1-1; D is unresolved. Trimming took 3 bases from V and 11 from J, leaving 13 bases between them. The CDR3 loop spans 12 amino acids. Germline lookup yields CDR1 SGHNT and CDR2 YENEEA. CDR3 DNA sequence: TGTGCCAGCAGCTTGGGGTCTGGGATGGCTTTCTTT. Protein: CASSLGSGMAFF.

The V call is TRBV2, the J call TRBJ1-1; 10 nucleotides match TRBD1. V trimming: 4 bases; J trimming: 1 base; junction bases outside the gene matches: 9. From germline, CDR1 is SNHLY and CDR2 FYNNEI. The CDR3 contains 17 residues. The CDR3 region has the DNA TGTGCCAGCAGTGCCTTTAAGACAGGGGGCTCGAACACTGAAGCTTTCTTT. Its protein product is CASSAFKTGGSNTEAFF.

The rearrangement links TRBV7-2 to TRBJ2-7, with TRBD1 matching 12 bases. CDR3 length: 17 residues. With V trimmed by 5 bases and J by 5 bases, 13 bases remained unmatched. Germline-derived CDR1 and CDR2 are SGHTA and FQGNSA. CDR3 sequence reads: CASSTTGTGGARHEQYF. The CDR3 DNA reads as TGTGCCAGCAGCACAACCGGGACAGGGGGCGCGAGGCACGAGCAGTACTTC.

V is TRBV30 and J is TRBJ2-4, with D perhaps matching TRBD1 (6 bases). This CDR3 has 15 amino acids. Looked up from germline, CDR1 is GTSNPN and CDR2 is SVGIG (reference sequence). Trimming cost V 3 bases and J 0 bases, with 12 bases left between them. The CDR3 nucleotides are TGTGCCTGGAGCCCGACAGGTTTAGCCAAAAACATTCAGTACTTC. Its translation is CAWSPTGLAKNIQYF.

The rearrangement joins TRBV7-2 to TRBJ2-1, with D tentatively TRBD2 (5 bases). Trimming cost V 0 bases and J 0 bases, with 6 bases left between them. The length of the CDR3 is 15 residues. Germline V gene sequence: CDR1 SGHTA, CDR2 FQGNSA. The CDR3, as DNA: TGTGCCAGCAGCTTAGCGGCGGGCTCCTACAATGAGCAGTTCTTC. Protein sequence: CASSLAAGSYNEQFF.

The gene calls are TRBV10-3 and TRBJ2-7; no definite D call. The CDR3 loop spans 11 amino acids. The germline V gene has CDR1 ENHRY and CDR2 SYGVKD. The V and J ends lost 6 bases and 3 bases respectively, with 6 bases between them. CDR3 coding DNA: TGTGCCATCAGCCAACACTACGAGCAGTACTTC. Amino acid sequence: CAISQHYEQYF.

This clone has only a few counts. The DNA of the CDR3 is TGTGCCAGCATCCCGGGAGGGGTCAATGAGCAGTTCTTC. This sequence encodes CASIPGGVNEQFF. The rearrangement links TRBV28 to TRBJ2-1; 8 nucleotides align to TRBD2. CDR1 and CDR2 from the germline V gene are MDHEN and SYDVKM. V lost 7 bases to trimming and J lost 6 bases; unmatched junction nucleotides: 5. The CDR3 consists of 13 residues.

The chain employs TRBV28 and TRBJ2-7, with 9 bases matching TRBD1. Germline V gene lookup returns CDR1 MDHEN and CDR2 SYDVKM. V lost 9 bases to trimming and J lost 4 bases; unmatched junction nucleotides: 16. This CDR3 is built from 16 residues. This CDR3 is CASTLLGGQGGYEQYF. CDR3 nucleotides: TGTGCCAGTACGCTGTTAGGGGGACAGGGCGGGTACGAGCAGTACTTC.